The next 12 T cell receptor beta chains were all read from a single sample in a study of patients and donors after allogeneic stem cell transplantation. MiXCR, applied by TCRdb to the RT-PCR reads, yields one record per CDR3 protein. Of some 880,000 distinct CDR3 sequences listed, roughly 18% are singletons. The specimen sequenced was blood, either unsorted or a sorted T cell fraction (not recorded which). Receptors originate from a human donor who was either an allogeneic HSCT recipient or a stem cell or donor lymphocyte infusion donor (not recorded which). It is not recorded whose cells these are; they may come from a transplant donor.

The rearrangement uses TRBV29-1 and TRBJ2-7; the D gene is possibly TRBD2 (6 bases). This CDR3 spans 12 amino acids. The V gene lost 7 bases and the J gene lost 0 bases, with 10 bases spanning the gap. From germline, CDR1 is SQVTM and CDR2 ANQGSEA. CDR3 residues: CSAGLPSYEQYF. The CDR3 nucleotides are TGCAGCGCGGGACTTCCCTCCTACGAGCAGTACTTC.

This clonotype came up a few times. The CDR3 is CASTTGLAGGTDTQYF. The CDR3 DNA sequence: TGCGCCAGCACCACCGGACTAGCGGGAGGAACAGATACGCAGTATTTT. V usage is TRBV10-2 and J usage is TRBJ2-3; 14 nucleotides match TRBD2. Trimming took 7 bases from V and 3 from J; bases not matched to a gene: 6. Germline values: CDR1 WSHSY, CDR2 SAAADI. The CDR3 extends over 16 amino acids.

This clonotype was detected only a few times. This chain joins TRBV7-6 and TRBJ2-2, with D possibly being TRBD1 (6 bases). The CDR3 is 16 amino acids. Germline CDR1 reads SGHVS; CDR2 reads FNYEAQ. V dropped 2 bases and J dropped 7 bases, with 17 bases sitting between them. This CDR3 reads CASSLQGSPPVGELFF. As DNA, the CDR3 is TGTGCCAGCAGCTTACAGGGGTCCCCCCCAGTCGGGGAGCTGTTTTTT.

In the case of this clonotype: The junction departs from the called germline gene at one end, perhaps through a read error. The V and J genes are TRBV7-7 and TRBJ2-2; D gene uncertain. Per the germline V gene, CDR1 is SSHAT and CDR2 is FNYEAQ (reference sequence). This CDR3 has 13 amino acids. Here the CDR3 reads CASSLMSPGELFF. CDR3 sequence (DNA): TGTGCTAGCAGCTTGATGTCTCCCGGGGAGCTGTTTTTT.

The V and J genes are TRBV30 and TRBJ2-1; 8 bases are shared with TRBD1. The CDR3 is made up of 12 amino acids. V was clipped by 1 base and J by 10 bases; unmatched bases: 3. Germline CDR1 reads GTSNPN; CDR2 reads SVGIG (reference sequence). CDR3 nucleotides: TGTGCCTGGAGTGCCGACAGGGGCGAGCAGTTCTTC. Translating gives CAWSADRGEQFF.

This clonotype was picked up a small number of times. The V call is TRBV2, the J call TRBJ2-5; weak D call: TRBD1 (7 bases). The CDR3 spans 14 residues. Trimming removed 8 bases from V and 4 bases from J, with 17 bases in between. The germline V gene has CDR1 SNHLY and CDR2 FYNNEI. This CDR3 reads CASRQGGGRETQYF. DNA of the CDR3: TGTGCCAGCCGACAGGGAGGAGGGAGAGAGACCCAGTACTTC.

To note about this clonotype: At one boundary the junction diverges from the germline segment, which might be a read error. The J gene is TRBJ1-4, the V gene TRBV7-2; D not resolved. This CDR3 spans 12 amino acids. The germline CDR1 and CDR2 sequences are SGHTA and FQGNSA. The CDR3 DNA is TGTGCCAGCAGCTCATCAGCCGAAAAACTGGTTTTT. This translates into CASSSSAEKLVF.

This clonotype has only one observation. This rearrangement joins TRBV5-1 to TRBJ1-1; 7 bases agree with TRBD1. With V trimmed by 1 base and J by 0 bases, 6 bases remained unmatched. Germline CDR1 and CDR2: SGHRS and YFSETQ. This CDR3 contains 16 residues. Here the CDR3 reads CASSLSTGWMNTEAFF. The CDR3 nucleotides read TGCGCCAGCAGCTTGTCGACAGGGTGGATGAACACTGAAGCTTTCTTT.

This clonotype appeared many times. The rearrangement joins TRBV5-1 to TRBJ2-1; 14 nucleotides align to TRBD2. J lost 6 bases, V lost 4 bases, and 6 bases had no gene match. There are 16 residues in the CDR3. Per germline, CDR1 SGHRS and CDR2 YFSETQ. The CDR3 DNA reads TGCGCCAGCAGCCCACCCGGGACTAGCGGGAGCAATGAGCAGTTCTTC. Translating it yields CASSPPGTSGSNEQFF.

The chain employs TRBV5-1 and TRBJ2-7, with D perhaps being TRBD1 or TRBD2 (6 bases each). The CDR3 loop spans 14 amino acids. Trimming stripped 6 bases from V and 4 bases from J, with 17 bases between. CDR1 SGHRS and CDR2 YFSETQ come from the germline V gene. The CDR3 bases are TGCGCCAGCACCGAGCCGGGGGCAAAATACGAGCAGTACTTC. It is translated as CASTEPGAKYEQYF.

The chain links TRBV5-1 to TRBJ2-2; 7 bases fit TRBD1. Germline assignment: CDR1 SGHRS and CDR2 YFSETQ. The CDR3 covers 16 residues. V gave up 4 bases and J gave up 4 bases; unmatched junction bases: 10. The CDR3 DNA reads as TGCGCCAGCAGCCTGCTTTACAGGGGAAGCACCGGGGAGCTGTTTTTT. Protein: CASSLLYRGSTGELFF.

This clonotype came up a few times. The chain is built from TRBV12-3 or TRBV12-4 and TRBJ1-1; no clear D. V lost 5 bases and J 4 bases, leaving 5 bases between the germline ends. This CDR3 has 11 residues. DNA of the CDR3: TGTGCCAGCAGTGCGAGCACTGAAGCTTTCTTT. Protein: CASSASTEAFF.